Listed below are T cell receptor beta chains from one sample, sequenced in a study of response to subunit inactivated influenza vaccine. A single record per CDR3 protein comes from TCRdb applying MiXCR to the RT-PCR reads. Among roughly 180,000 distinct CDR3 sequences, around 8.8% were seen once, and the ten largest hold roughly 11%. Source: non-naive T cells sorted from PBMCs, taken on the day of vaccination. Receptors were obtained from a man aged 50 or older who received an inactivated influenza vaccine. The CDR3 runs from the conserved cysteine through the conserved F or W. Each record gives: J gene, clone size, V gene, D gene, CDR3 DNA, CDR3 protein. A D gene is named only where the DNA matches it firmly. Clone size is shown for a subset of rows, as once, few, many or a class of expanded clone.

>TRBJ2-5|few|TRBV28|TRBD1
TGTGCCAGCAGCCGCGACAGGGATAGAGAGACCCAGTACTTC
CASSRDRDRETQYF
>TRBJ2-7|few|TRBV5-5|.
TGTGCCAGCAGCTCGGCTCTCTGGCGGGGAACCTACGAGCAGTACTTC
CASSSALWRGTYEQYF
>TRBJ1-2|many|TRBV6-1|TRBD1
TGTGCCAGCAGTACCACGGACAGGGCCCTCAATGGGTACACCTTC
CASSTTDRALNGYTF
>TRBJ2-5|.|TRBV6-2/TRBV6-3|.
TGTGCCAGCAGCTTGGGACCGTCGAGGACCCAGTACTTC
CASSLGPSRTQYF
>TRBJ2-1|many|TRBV10-3|.
TGTGCCATCAGTGGGAGCGAGTCCCCCTACAATGAGCAGTTCTTC
CAISGSESPYNEQFF
>TRBJ2-5|.|TRBV19|.
TGTGCCAGTAGTATGGGTCTGCACCAAGAGACCCAGTACTTC
CASSMGLHQETQYF
>TRBJ2-5|many|TRBV7-2|TRBD1
TGTGCCAGCAGGTCAGACAGGGAATCGTTCACTATGCAGTACTTC
CASRSDRESFTMQYF
>TRBJ2-7|.|TRBV20-1|TRBD1
TGCAGTGCTTTGACCGGGACAGGGTACGGCGAGCAGTACTTC
CSALTGTGYGEQYF
>TRBJ2-4|.|TRBV3-1|.
TGTGCCAGCAGCCATAGCGCGGAAACCATTCAGTACTTC
CASSHSAETIQYF
>TRBJ2-7|many|TRBV5-6|.
TGTGCCAGCAGCTTCGGACCGGAGCAGTACTTC
CASSFGPEQYF
>TRBJ1-1|.|TRBV6-2/TRBV6-3|.
TGTGCCAGCAGTCGACAGACAGCTTCCACTGAAGCTTTCTTT
CASSRQTASTEAFF
>TRBJ1-5|many|TRBV6-1|.
TGTGCCAGCAGCCGACAGCAAAATCAGCCCCAGCATTTT
CASSRQQNQPQHF
>TRBJ2-5|many|TRBV4-2|.
TGTGCCAGCAGCATCCGGGCCGGGGCTCAAGAGACCCAGTACTTC
CASSIRAGAQETQYF
>TRBJ1-2|.|TRBV9|.
TGTGCCAGCAGCGTATCTTCCGGGGGTATCGATGGCTACACCTTC
CASSVSSGGIDGYTF
>TRBJ2-2|few|TRBV11-2|TRBD2
TGTGCCAGCAGCTTAAAGTGGGGACTAGCGGGAACGAACACCGGGGAGCTGTTTTTT
CASSLKWGLAGTNTGELFF
>TRBJ1-1|.|TRBV13|.
TGTGCCAGCAGAGAGGGCAGAGGAAGGATCTCTGAAGCTTTCTTT
CASREGRGRISEAFF
>TRBJ1-6|few|TRBV3-1|.
TGTGCCAGCAGCCCGTCGGTTCAAGGGAATTCACCCCTCCACTTT
CASSPSVQGNSPLHF
>TRBJ1-6|.|TRBV7-2|TRBD1
TGTGCCAGCAGCTTAGGGACAGGGACCTCACCCCTCCACTTT
CASSLGTGTSPLHF
>TRBJ2-1|few|TRBV7-9|.
TGTGCCAGCACTAACGGACCCCACTACAATGAGCAGTTCTTC
CASTNGPHYNEQFF
>TRBJ2-7|few|TRBV18|.
TGTGCCAGCTCATTTTCCGGGACCAACTACGAGCAGTACTTC
CASSFSGTNYEQYF
>TRBJ2-7|few|TRBV27|TRBD1
TGTGCCAGCAATCGACAGGGGGCGCGATCCTACGAGCAGTACTTC
CASNRQGARSYEQYF
>TRBJ2-3|many|TRBV14|TRBD2
TGTGCCAGCAGCCCGGGACTAGCGAGCGCAGATACGCAGTATTTT
CASSPGLASADTQYF
>TRBJ1-5|few|TRBV28|.
TGTGCCAGCAGTTTAACGGGAAAGAGACAGCAGAATCAGCCCCAGCATTTT
CASSLTGKRQQNQPQHF
>TRBJ2-1|many|TRBV7-2|TRBD2
TGTGCCAGCACCCAAATCGGGGAGGGCTCCTACAATGAGCAGTTCTTC
CASTQIGEGSYNEQFF
>TRBJ2-2|many|TRBV4-2|.
TGTGCCAGCAGCCAAGATCAGTTTGTTTTGGACAGGAACACCGGGGAGCTGTTTTTT
CASSQDQFVLDRNTGELFF
>TRBJ1-2|few|TRBV5-5|.
TGTGCCAGCAGCTTGGATTTGGGCACCCATGGCTACACCTTC
CASSLDLGTHGYTF
>TRBJ2-2|few|TRBV7-7|TRBD1
TGTGCCAGCAGCTTGGGACAGGGGGGCACCGGGGAGCTGTTTTTT
CASSLGQGGTGELFF
>TRBJ2-5|.|TRBV6-2/TRBV6-3|.
TGTGCCAGCAGCCAGTGGACTATACAAGAGACCCAGTACTTC
CASSQWTIQETQYF
>TRBJ1-2|.|TRBV29-1|.
TGCAGCGTTGACTCTATAGATGGCTACACCTTC
CSVDSIDGYTF
>TRBJ2-1|few|TRBV29-1|TRBD2
TGCAGCGTTGATTCTAGAGTGCTAGCGGGCAATGAGCAGTTCTTC
CSVDSRVLAGNEQFF
>TRBJ2-7|few|TRBV20-1|.
TGCAGTGCTAGAACAGGGGCGGGGGAGCAGTACTTC
CSARTGAGEQYF
>TRBJ2-1|many|TRBV20-1|.
TGCAGTGCTAGGCCGAGCAATGAGCAGTTCTTC
CSARPSNEQFF
>TRBJ1-1|few|TRBV3-1|.
TGTGCCAGCACCCCGACGGAGGGCACTGAAGCTTTCTTT
CASTPTEGTEAFF
>TRBJ1-1|many|TRBV28|TRBD1
TGTGCCAGCAGTTTACCGGGACAGGGACCGAACACTGAAGCTTTCTTT
CASSLPGQGPNTEAFF
>TRBJ2-3|many|TRBV5-6|.
TGTGCCAGCATCAAGGACGGTGGGAGCACAGATACGCAGTATTTT
CASIKDGGSTDTQYF
>TRBJ1-2|.|TRBV5-1|.
TGCGCCAGCAGCCTCGGGGGGGGCTATGGCTACACCTTC
CASSLGGGYGYTF
>TRBJ2-7|many|TRBV20-1|TRBD1
TGCAGTGCTCCCCGGGACAGGGCCTACGAGCAGTACTTC
CSAPRDRAYEQYF
>TRBJ2-7|few|TRBV6-1|TRBD1
TGTGCCAGCACCACGTACGCCGGGACAGGGAATTACGAGCAGTACTTC
CASTTYAGTGNYEQYF
>TRBJ2-7|.|TRBV6-2/TRBV6-3|TRBD2
TGTGCCAGCAGAGACAGCGGGAGGTATATCCACGAGCAGTACTTC
CASRDSGRYIHEQYF